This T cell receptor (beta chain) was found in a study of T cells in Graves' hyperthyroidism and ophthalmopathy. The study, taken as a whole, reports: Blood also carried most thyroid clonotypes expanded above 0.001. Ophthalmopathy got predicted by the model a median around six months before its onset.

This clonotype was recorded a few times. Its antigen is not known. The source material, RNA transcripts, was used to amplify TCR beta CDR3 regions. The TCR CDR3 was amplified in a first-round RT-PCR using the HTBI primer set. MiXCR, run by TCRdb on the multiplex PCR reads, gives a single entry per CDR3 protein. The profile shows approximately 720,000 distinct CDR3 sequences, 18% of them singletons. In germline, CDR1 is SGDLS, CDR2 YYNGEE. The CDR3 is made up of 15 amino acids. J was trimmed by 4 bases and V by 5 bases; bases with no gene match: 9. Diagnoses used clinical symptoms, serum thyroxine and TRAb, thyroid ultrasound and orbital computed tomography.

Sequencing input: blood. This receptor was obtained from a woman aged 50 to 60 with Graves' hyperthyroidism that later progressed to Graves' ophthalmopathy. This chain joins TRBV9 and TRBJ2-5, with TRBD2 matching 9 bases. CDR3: CASSGAGGPRETQYF. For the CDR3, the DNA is TGTGCCAGCAGTGGTGCGGGGGGGCCTCGAGAGACCCAGTACTTC.